What follows are 9 T cell receptor beta chains derived from one specimen sequenced in a study of T-cell reconstitution after alpha-beta-depleted transplantation in children. It was with unique molecular identifiers that the TCRbeta library was prepared. MiXCR, applied by TCRdb to the PCR reads, yields one record per CDR3 protein. The table lists some 550,000 distinct CDR3 sequences, 23% of them singletons. Source: PBMCs, mostly from graft donor cells, taken 360 days after TCRalphabeta/CD19-depleted stem cell transplant. The receptors derive from a boy in the first two years of life who had a stem cell transplant for acute myeloid leukemia, so the T cells may come from the graft donor.

V usage is TRBV29-1 and J usage is TRBJ2-5; D uncertain. Germline values: CDR1 SQVTM, CDR2 ANQGSEA. V was cut by 3 bases and J by 5 bases, with 13 bases left in between. The CDR3 loop spans 13 amino acids. The CDR3 nucleotides are TGCAGCGTTGAGGCTCTAAGGCGGGAGACCCAGTACTTC. Translating gives CSVEALRRETQYF.

The chain couples TRBV2 to TRBJ2-7, with 7 bases that match TRBD1. The CDR3 has 15 amino acids. Germline CDR1 SNHLY, CDR2 FYNNEI. The V and J ends lost 5 bases and 4 bases, in that order; junction bases with no gene match: 11. Here the CDR3 DNA reads TGTGCCAGCAGTTGGGACAAACAGGGGCGGTACGAGCAGTACTTC. This encodes CASSWDKQGRYEQYF. Full variable domain (remainder filled in from reference TRBV2 and TRBJ2-7): EPEVTQTPSHQVTQMGQEVILRCVPISNHLYFYWYRQILGQKVEFLVSFYNNEISEKSEIFDDQFSVERPDGSNFTLKIRSTKLEDSAMYFCASSWDKQGRYEQYFGPGTRLTVT.

The chain combines TRBV9 with TRBJ2-3, with TRBD2 matching over 9 bases. CDR1 and CDR2 from the germline V gene are SGDLS and YYNGEE. The CDR3 sequence is 16 residues long. V dropped 3 bases and J dropped 6; count of bases not matched to a gene: 11. CDR3 loop: CASSALSGGPLDTQYF. The CDR3 region has the DNA TGTGCCAGCAGCGCCCTAAGCGGGGGGCCCCTTGATACGCAGTATTTT.

The chain has TRBV12-3 or TRBV12-4 and TRBJ1-5; possibly TRBD1 for D (6 bases). The CDR3 contains 13 residues. The V end was cut by 5 bases, the J end by 12 bases, with 17 bases between. The DNA of the CDR3 is TGTGCCAGCAGTACCGCGCGGACAGTTCTCCAGCATTTT. Residues: CASSTARTVLQHF.

This clonotype was detected a few times. V is TRBV7-2 and J is TRBJ2-5; D unresolved. There are 13 residues in the CDR3. V lost 5 bases and J lost 2, with 9 bases in between. Per the germline V gene, CDR1 is SGHTA and CDR2 is FQGNSA. CDR3 sequence: CASSADSQETQYF. The CDR3 DNA reads TGTGCCAGCAGCGCCGACTCTCAAGAGACCCAGTACTTC.

The chain couples TRBV12-3 or TRBV12-4 to TRBJ1-4; possible D gene TRBD1, 6 bases. Trimming left V 2 bases short and J 1 base short, with 11 bases between. This CDR3 has 16 residues. CDR3 protein: CASSLTPTGTNEKLFF. In DNA, the CDR3 is TGTGCCAGCAGTTTAACCCCGACAGGAACTAATGAAAAACTGTTTTTT.

The rearrangement links TRBV11-2 to TRBJ2-5; 11 bases match TRBD2. The J segment lost 0 bases and the V segment lost 4 bases, leaving 4 bases of the junction unmatched. CDR3 size: 16 residues. Per the germline V gene, CDR1 is SGHAT and CDR2 is FQNNGV. CDR3 sequence: CASSSSSGGYQETQYF. CDR3 DNA: TGTGCCAGCAGCTCTTCTAGCGGGGGGTACCAAGAGACCCAGTACTTC.

The V call is TRBV12-3 or TRBV12-4, the J call TRBJ1-1; D is undetermined. Between the trimmed V and J ends, which lost 5 bases and 2 bases, there was a span of 12 bases. The CDR3 is 14 residues long. The CDR3 DNA sequence: TGTGCCAGCAGTCACCCAGAGATCAACACTGAAGCTTTCTTT. As protein: CASSHPEINTEAFF.

This clonotype showed up just a few times. The genes are TRBV20-1 and TRBJ2-5; TRBD1 matches at 8 bases. CDR3 size: 13 residues. Germline CDR1 DFQATT, CDR2 SNEGSKA (reference sequence). Trimming cost V 4 bases and J 4 bases; bases outside gene matches: 5. CDR3 bases: TGCAGTGCTACCCTGGACAGGGCAGAGACCCAGTACTTC. It encodes CSATLDRAETQYF.